This T cell receptor beta chain was profiled in a study of human T cells and chemical hapten exposure (dated by TCRdb to the early 2020s). The study in broad terms: For sensitization, 2% DPC in acetone was applied to a roughly 2 cm by roughly 2 cm area of upper inner arm skin. Weekly therapeutic DPC doses were additionally applied to the scalp of patients throughout the approximately 25-week study period. Patch testing was done on the upper back using Finn chambers containing 0.01% DPC, and results were scored after 6 days according to International Contact Dermatitis Research Group standards. Alopecia areata with under or over 50% scalp involvement, alopecia totalis and alopecia universalis were represented in the patient cohort, which was mostly female. Libraries were pooled for sequencing, and per-sample TCR yields varied mainly because of small differences in library volumes within the pool. The study tracked peripheral blood TCR repertoire changes in vivo during primary and secondary sensitization to the hapten diphenylcyclopropenone (DPC) in alopecia patients. Blood samples were taken from patients before sensitization (week 0) and at 2, 6 and about 24 weeks after DPC sensitization. Blood for TCR sequencing was provided by twenty-nine alopecia patients at one to four time points (pre-sensitization, 2, 6 and 24 weeks). Paper-wide results and their limitations: Because all patients had alopecia, a presumed autoimmune disease, the immune response of the patients might differ from that of healthy individuals. The number of PT1 expanded TCRs positively correlated with patch test score, significant at thresholds 8, 16 and 32 but not 4. Expanded TCRs formed significantly more large CDR3 similarity clusters than pre-sensitization or healthy control sets, consistent with antigen-driven responses. No change with DPC sensitization was found in the number of TCRs above 1 in 1000 frequency, and no evidence of global repertoire structure alterations was found. Repeated subsampling changed both the strength of the expansion versus patch-test correlation and the threshold at which the correlation became significant.

What this sample's time point label stands for: pre-sensitization, week 0. Interpreted using the paper, the treatment or condition label stands for: therapeutic diphenylcyclopropenone sensitization with weekly scalp DPC. At every patch-test visit, the blood draw took place before the patch test was put on. Patients were considered eligible if aged 18 to 70, diagnosed with alopecia and deemed suitable for DPC therapy, and patients were excluded if pregnant. Total RNA was isolated from unfractionated whole blood collected in Tempus Blood RNA tubes. The protocol used for the library was RACE. Data came from a NextSeq 500. During library preparation, unique molecular identifiers were attached to individual cDNA molecules so that TCRs could be counted quantitatively and reproducibly. Both TCR alpha and TCR beta chains were sequenced from each blood RNA sample. The authors' analysis ran thus. The median number of TCRs per sample was approximately 96,000, ranging from about 20,000 to 750,000. The Decombinator software suite was used to annotate V, J and CDR3 in the TCR reads. For PS versus PT1 abundance plots, all samples were subsampled to the same number of TCRs (28,000). TCRs were defined as expanded if absent before sensitization and observed at least eight times at the 2-week time point. The public reads were run again by TCRdb, first through fastp at Q25 and then through MiXCR, and only productive beta chains were kept. Every distinct CDR3 protein forms one entry, paired with its most common genes and DNA. The V and J calls reflect TCRdb's pipeline rather than the authors' work. The sample records about 120,000 distinct CDR3 sequences, roughly 14% of which are singletons. 2.5% to 3.5% of the sample is taken by the ten largest.

At the junction V is shortened by 2 bases and J by 2 bases, with 13 bases in between. The CDR3 measures 16 amino acids from cysteine to phenylalanine. The retained sequence is limited to the CDR3, 48 bases, with the frame set at the first base. Based on the germline V gene, the CDR1 and CDR2 sequences are MDHEN and SYDVKM. Worth noting for this clonotype: The specificity of this receptor is unknown. No qualities accompany the bases; no much larger clone lies one base away.

Here the sequenced sample was whole blood, taken in connection with sensitization to the hapten diphenylcyclopropenone (DPC). This receptor was identified in a woman younger than 30 with alopecia areata. Some clones in this sample may be carry-over from other donors' samples. The chain couples TRBV28 to TRBJ1-3; a confident D gene designation cannot be given. The CDR3 protein is CASSLTASTTGNTIYF. The DNA reads TGTGCCAGCAGTTTAACGGCCAGTACCACTGGAAACACCATATATTTT.